The 22 T cell receptor beta chains in this list originate from one sample, sequenced in a study of beta chain features in type 1 diabetes. Sequenced material consisted of expressed TCRB transcripts (all of the isolated RNA was reverse transcribed). Generated by immunoSEQ multiplex PCR, the TCRdb table keeps only in-frame clones and is missing some. The table has 900,000 or so clones, roughly a sixth seen once. Specimen: naive CD4+ T cells from blood. Every receptor here comes from a woman aged 18-29 years in good health.

This clone showed up just a few times. DNA for the CDR3: TGCGCCAGCAGCTTCCCTTCTGGGGCCAACGTCCTGACTTTC. The encoded protein is CASSFPSGANVLTF. The V gene is TRBV5-1, the J gene TRBJ2-6; D remains unclear. This CDR3 has 14 amino acids. From germline, CDR1 is SGHRS and CDR2 YFSETQ. V lost 2 bases, J lost 1 base, and 4 bases lay in between. Complete variable domain (other parts from reference TRBV5-1 and TRBJ2-6): KAGVTQTPRYLIKTRGQQVTLSCSPISGHRSVSWYQQTPGQGLQFLFEYFSETQRNKGNFPGRFSGRQFSNSRSEMNVSTLELGDSALYLCASSFPSGANVLTFGAGSRLTVL.

This clone appeared a few times. This chain joins TRBV11-2 and TRBJ2-2; 9 bases are a match to TRBD2. V shed 6 bases and J 1 base; nucleotides not matched to a gene: 6. The germline V gene has CDR1 SGHAT and CDR2 FQNNGV. The CDR3 totals 16 residues. The CDR3 here is CASSRQTSGNTGELFF. The CDR3 DNA reads TGTGCCAGCAGTCGACAGACTAGCGGGAACACCGGGGAGCTGTTTTTT. The variable domain in full, completed from reference TRBV11-2 and TRBJ2-2, reads EAGVAQSPRYKIIEKRQSVAFWCNPISGHATLYWYQQILGQGPKLLIQFQNNGVVDDSQLPKDRFSAERLKGVDSTLKIQPAKLEDSAVYLCASSRQTSGNTGELFFGEGSRLTVL.

This clone has more than one count but fewer than ten. The J gene is TRBJ2-2, the V gene TRBV4-1; 11 bases align to TRBD2. The CDR3 is made up of 16 amino acids. After removal of 1 base from V and 8 bases from J, the junction contained 6 bases not matched to a gene. CDR1 and CDR2 (germline): MGHRA, YSYEKL. The DNA for the CDR3 is TGCGCCAGCAGCCAAGCATCCCTAGCGGGAGGTGGGGAGCTGTTTTTT. Protein: CASSQASLAGGGELFF.

This clone was seen a few times. This sample also contains other DNA sequences that code for the same CDR3. The chain employs TRBV2 and TRBJ2-5, with 9 bases that match TRBD1. CDR1 and CDR2 (germline): SNHLY, FYNNEI. With 6 bases clipped from V and 5 bases from J, the junction kept 1 base outside the gene matches. CDR3 length: 12 residues. The CDR3 protein is CASRTGGETQYF. CDR3 coding DNA: TGTGCCAGCAGGACAGGGGGGGAGACCCAGTACTTC.

This clone occurred a few times. The same CDR3 is also encoded by other DNA sequences in this sample. The chain links TRBV6-5 to TRBJ2-7, with 8 bases matching TRBD2. Germline V gene data show CDR1 as MNHEY and CDR2 as SVGAGI. V shed 6 bases, J shed 7 bases, and the junction held 8 bases outside the gene matches. The CDR3 consists of 13 residues. CDR3 nucleotides: TGTGCCAGCAGCCCCGGGACTAGAAGGGAGCAGTACTTC. Its translation is CASSPGTRREQYF.

This rearrangement joins TRBV18 to TRBJ2-5; D is unresolved. This CDR3 comprises 15 residues. Germline lookup yields CDR1 KGHSH and CDR2 LQKENI. The V and J ends lost 5 bases and 2 bases respectively, with 15 bases between them. Written as DNA, the CDR3 is TGTGCCAGCTCAGTCTTCGAGAGTGAACAAGAGACCCAGTACTTC. It is translated as CASSVFESEQETQYF.

This clone turned up a few times. The gene calls are TRBV7-9 and TRBJ2-3, with a tentative D call TRBD1 (5 bases). Germline V CDR1 and CDR2: SEHNR, FQNEAQ (reference sequence). Deletions cut 3 bases from V and 3 bases from J, with 13 bases between. The CDR3 loop spans 15 amino acids. CDR3: CASSFSGSTTDTQYF. DNA for the CDR3: TGTGCCAGCAGCTTTTCAGGGTCTACGACAGATACGCAGTATTTT.

The V gene is TRBV6-5, the J gene TRBJ1-2; no clear D gene. CDR1 is MNHEY, CDR2 SVGAGI, per germline. Trimming cost V 4 bases and J 3 bases, with 12 bases left between them. The CDR3 is 14 amino acids. The CDR3: CASSSGSLDYGYTF. DNA for the CDR3: TGTGCCAGCAGTTCCGGGTCCTTAGACTATGGCTACACCTTC.

V gene TRBV13 combines with J gene TRBJ2-7; unclear D gene. The CDR3 is made up of 12 amino acids. V shed 5 bases and J shed 0 bases, with 5 bases lying between them. CDR1 and CDR2 from the germline V gene are PRHDT and FYEKMQ (reference sequence). CDR3 sequence reads: CASSTLSYEQYF. CDR3 DNA: TGTGCCAGCAGCACCCTCTCCTACGAGCAGTACTTC.

This clone turned up a few times. This chain links TRBV7-2 with TRBJ2-1; TRBD2 matches at 14 bases. The germline V gene encodes CDR1 SGHTA and CDR2 FQGNSA. After removal of 0 bases from V and 7 bases from J, the junction contained 2 bases not matched to a gene. This CDR3 has 16 amino acids. CDR3 protein: CASSLAGTSGSNEQFF. CDR3 nucleotide sequence: TGTGCCAGCAGCTTAGCCGGGACTAGCGGGAGTAATGAGCAGTTCTTC.

Only a few counts were recorded for this clone. Distinct nucleotide sequences in the sample also encode this CDR3. The chain recombines TRBV15 with TRBJ2-5; 9 bases align to TRBD1. The CDR3 runs 15 residues. The V gene's germline CDR1 is LNHNV and CDR2 YYDKDF (reference sequence). Losses at the gene ends were 1 base for V and 2 bases for J; bases not matched to a gene: 2. CDR3 DNA sequence: TGTGCCACCAGCAGAGTAGGGACAGGGCAAGAGACCCAGTACTTC. It translates to CATSRVGTGQETQYF.

The chain recombines TRBV5-1 with TRBJ1-2, with D possibly matching TRBD1 (5 bases). The CDR3 runs to 15 residues. CDR1 is SGHRS and CDR2 is YFSETQ in the germline V gene. V gave up 0 bases and J gave up 5 bases, with 14 bases separating them. The CDR3 nucleotides read TGCGCCAGCAGCTTGGCCGGGGCCCCAGGATATGGCTACACCTTC. It yields the protein CASSLAGAPGYGYTF.

This clone was seen a few times. The V call is TRBV9, the J call TRBJ2-6, with a tentative D call TRBD1 (6 bases). This CDR3 comprises 15 residues. V dropped 6 bases and J dropped 0 bases, with 10 bases sitting between them. Germline CDR1 is SGDLS and CDR2 is YYNGEE. The CDR3, as DNA: TGTGCCAGCACCAGGGGCGGCTCTGGGGCCAACGTCCTGACTTTC. This codes for CASTRGGSGANVLTF.

The rearrangement links TRBV18 to TRBJ2-2; D remains unclear. Per germline, CDR1 KGHSH and CDR2 LQKENI. This CDR3 spans 14 amino acids. The germline V and J ends were trimmed by 5 bases and 0 bases, with 7 bases remaining between them. CDR3 in amino acids: CASSSTTNTGELFF. DNA for the CDR3: TGTGCCAGCTCATCGACAACGAACACCGGGGAGCTGTTTTTT. The whole variable domain, remainder taken from reference TRBV18 and TRBJ2-2, is NAGVMQNPRHLVRRRGQEARLRCSPMKGHSHVYWYRQLPEEGLKFMVYLQKENIIDESGMPKERFSAEFPKEGPSILRIQQVVRGDSAAYFCASSSTTNTGELFFGEGSRLTVL.

This chain uses TRBV5-4 with TRBJ2-3, with TRBD2 matching over 15 bases. This CDR3 is 18 amino acids long. Germline values: CDR1 SGHNT, CDR2 YYREEE (reference sequence). The V and J ends lost 1 base and 1 base, in that order; junction bases with no gene match: 4. The CDR3 reads CASSLRGLAGGRTDTQYF. For the CDR3, the DNA is TGTGCCAGCAGCTTGCGGGGACTAGCGGGAGGACGCACAGATACGCAGTATTTT.

The sample holds a few counts of this clone. V usage is TRBV2 and J usage is TRBJ2-5; D uncertain. The DNA end is a closer match to TRBJ2-7, so the J assignment may be wrong. The CDR3 covers 12 residues. The V gene's germline CDR1 is SNHLY and CDR2 FYNNEI. CDR3 in amino acids: CASIYREAEQYF. CDR3 coding DNA: TGTGCCAGCATCTATCGAGAGGCCGAGCAGTACTTC.

The J gene is TRBJ2-1, the V gene TRBV7-2; D assignment may be TRBD1 or TRBD2 (5 bases each). The germline V and J ends were trimmed by 4 bases and 1 base, with 11 bases remaining between them. The CDR3 sequence is 15 residues long. Germline loops: CDR1 SGHTA, CDR2 FQGNSA. The CDR3 reads CASSYGTTSYNEQFF. The CDR3 nucleotides are TGTGCCAGCAGCTATGGGACCACATCCTACAATGAGCAGTTCTTC.

This clone has more than one count but fewer than ten. The chain carries TRBV29-1 and TRBJ1-1, with unresolved D. The V gene lost 4 bases and the J gene lost 0 bases, with 9 bases spanning the gap. CDR1 is SQVTM, CDR2 ANQGSEA, per germline. The CDR3 is 13 amino acids. The chain's CDR3 is CSVARTLNTEAFF. CDR3 DNA sequence: TGCAGCGTTGCCCGTACCTTGAACACTGAAGCTTTCTTT.

The genes are TRBV29-1 and TRBJ2-3; 8 nucleotides line up with TRBD1. The V segment lost 4 bases and the J segment 2 bases; nucleotides outside the gene matches: 11. This CDR3 comprises 16 residues. Germline values: CDR1 SQVTM, CDR2 ANQGSEA. CDR3 DNA: TGCAGCGTTGGATGGGTTACAGGGGGATACACAGATACGCAGTATTTT. Its protein is CSVGWVTGGYTDTQYF.

This clone was counted between two and nine times. The gene calls are TRBV19 and TRBJ2-3; a possible D gene is TRBD1 (5 bases). This CDR3 contains 13 residues. Germline assignment: CDR1 LNHDA and CDR2 SQIVND (reference sequence). V was shortened by 5 bases and J by 3 bases, with 9 bases between the two germline ends. Here the CDR3 reads CASSSGRTDTQYF. DNA for the CDR3: TGTGCCAGTAGTTCAGGGCGGACAGATACGCAGTATTTT.

This clone was recorded a few times. The V gene is TRBV7-2, the J gene TRBJ2-5; D gene ambiguous. The CDR3 contains 12 residues. Germline CDR1 SGHTA, CDR2 FQGNSA. Trimming stripped 1 base from V and 5 bases from J, with 5 bases between. The CDR3 bases are TGTGCCAGCAGCTTAGGGACGGAGACCCAGTACTTC. Amino acid sequence: CASSLGTETQYF.

This rearrangement joins TRBV9 to TRBJ2-1; D is unclear. Trimming shortened V by 0 bases and J by 5 bases, and 12 bases separated the two germline ends. This CDR3 spans 15 amino acids. From germline, CDR1 is SGDLS and CDR2 YYNGEE. The CDR3 is CASSVEVTFNNEQFF. In DNA form, the CDR3 reads TGTGCCAGCAGCGTAGAGGTTACCTTTAACAATGAGCAGTTCTTC.